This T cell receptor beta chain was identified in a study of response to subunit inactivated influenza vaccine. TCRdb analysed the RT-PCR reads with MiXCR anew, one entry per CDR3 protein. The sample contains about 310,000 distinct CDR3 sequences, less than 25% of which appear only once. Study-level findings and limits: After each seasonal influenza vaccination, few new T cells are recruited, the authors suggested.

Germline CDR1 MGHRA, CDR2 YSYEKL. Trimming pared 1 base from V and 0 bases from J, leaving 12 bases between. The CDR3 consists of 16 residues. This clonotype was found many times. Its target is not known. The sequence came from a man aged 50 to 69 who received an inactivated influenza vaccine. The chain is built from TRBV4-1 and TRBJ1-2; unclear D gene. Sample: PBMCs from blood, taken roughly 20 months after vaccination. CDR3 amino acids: CASSQAYGLANYGYTF. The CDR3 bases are TGCGCCAGCAGCCAAGCATACGGACTAGCTAACTATGGCTACACCTTC.